This T cell receptor beta chain was identified in a study of OX40 agonist ivuxolimab in advanced cancers. About the study as a whole: Ivuxolimab was a fully human IgG2 agonistic monoclonal antibody targeting the costimulatory receptor OX40 (CD134). In the dose-escalation cohort, 82.7% of patients were male, and the mean age was roughly 60 years, with a range of about 23 to 85. Among the 52 dose-escalation patients, about 19 had hepatocellular carcinoma, approximately 15 melanoma, 9 renal cell carcinoma and 9 head and neck cancer. Partial responses were achieved by three dose-escalation patients, of whom one had hepatocellular carcinoma and two had cutaneous melanoma. The paper covers the monotherapy dose-escalation part of the phase I ivuxolimab trial, which included N of about 56 patients. Intravenous ivuxolimab was administered to patients every 2 weeks at six dose levels: 0.01, 0.1, 0.3, 1.5, 3 and 10 mg/kg. Peripheral TCRbeta sequencing aimed to test whether ivuxolimab altered TCR sequence diversity and caused clonal T-cell expansion. Prior anti-PD-1, anti-PD-L1 or anti-CTLA-4 therapy was permitted, and 40% of dose-escalation patients had received checkpoint inhibitors.

About this clone: This clone's antigen is unknown. Base qualities are not recorded, but no much larger clone differs from it by a single base.

Points the paper makes about the study in general: After ivuxolimab, expanded clones were on average more numerous among CD8+ T cells than among CD4+ T cells. In the 0.1-3.0 mg/kg groups, partial responders were among the patients with the lowest normalized peripheral clonal expansion, particularly in CD8+ T cells. Low levels of normalized T-cell clonal expansion were also seen in some nonresponding patients. At doses from 0.1 to 3.0 mg/kg, clonal expansion was seen in both CD4+ and CD8+ blood T cells between baseline and week 6. The antigen specificity of the clonally expanded peripheral T cells was not determined.

Genomic DNA was isolated from the sorted cells so that the TCRbeta CDR3 region could be sequenced. TCRbeta CDR3 regions were sequenced using the immunoSEQ Assay. As stored in TCRdb, this immuneACCESS dataset retains in-frame rearrangements with V and J assigned. A fraction of the clones does not appear; measured against another copy, unresolved V genes explain less than half of the discrepancy, and the remainder lacks a known reason. A total of some 87,000 clones appear in this sample, about 90% of them only once. The top ten clonotypes cover around 1.6% of the sample. For CDR1 and CDR2, the germline V gene lists SGHTA and FQGNSA. After removal of 5 bases from V and 3 bases from J, the junction retains 2 bases not matched to a gene. CDR3 length: 14 amino acids, cysteine to phenylalanine. Only the CDR3 DNA stays, 42 bases, in frame from base 1. Patients with a history of autoimmune disease or receiving systemic immunosuppression were excluded from the trial. Peripheral blood for TCR sequencing was drawn from every dose cohort at baseline, at cycle 4 day 1 and at cycle 7 day 1. Samples came from an open-label, multicenter, first-in-human phase I dose-escalation trial of ivuxolimab. Adults with locally advanced or metastatic melanoma, renal cell carcinoma, hepatocellular carcinoma or head and neck squamous cell carcinoma were enrolled in the trial. Before TCR sequencing, CD4+ and CD8+ T cells were separately sorted from peripheral blood.

This receptor was identified in an adult with an advanced solid tumor such as melanoma, head and neck, liver or kidney cancer. The chain links TRBV7-2 with TRBJ2-7, and 12 bases in between align with TRBD2. The specimen was CD4+ or CD8+ T cells sorted from blood, collected in a trial of the OX40 agonist ivuxolimab. The CDR3 protein is CASSVTSGSYEQYF. Read as DNA, the sequence is TGTGCCAGCAGCGTGACTAGCGGGAGCTACGAGCAGTACTTC.